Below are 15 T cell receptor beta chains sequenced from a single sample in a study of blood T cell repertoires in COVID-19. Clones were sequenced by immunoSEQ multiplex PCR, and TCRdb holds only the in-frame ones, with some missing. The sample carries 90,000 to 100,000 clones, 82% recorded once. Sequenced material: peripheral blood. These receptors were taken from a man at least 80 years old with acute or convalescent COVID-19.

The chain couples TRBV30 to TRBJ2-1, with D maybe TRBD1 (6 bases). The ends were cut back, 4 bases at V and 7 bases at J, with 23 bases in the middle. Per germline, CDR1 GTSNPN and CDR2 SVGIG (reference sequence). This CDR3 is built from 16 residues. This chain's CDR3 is CAWKKDVGGRGNEQFF. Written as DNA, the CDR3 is TGTGCCTGGAAAAAGGACGTTGGGGGCCGCGGGAATGAGCAGTTCTTC.

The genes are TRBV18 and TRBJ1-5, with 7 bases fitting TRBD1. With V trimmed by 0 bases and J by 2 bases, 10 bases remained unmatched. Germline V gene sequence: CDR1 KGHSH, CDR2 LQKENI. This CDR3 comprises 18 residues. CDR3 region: CASSPPGTAGAGNQPQHF. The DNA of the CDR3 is TGTGCCAGCTCACCACCAGGGACAGCGGGCGCGGGCAATCAGCCCCAGCATTTT.

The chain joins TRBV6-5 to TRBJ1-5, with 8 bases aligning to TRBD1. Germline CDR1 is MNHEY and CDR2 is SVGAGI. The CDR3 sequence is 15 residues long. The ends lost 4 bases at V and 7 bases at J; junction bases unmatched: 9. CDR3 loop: CASSSLTGARQPQHF. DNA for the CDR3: TGTGCCAGCAGTTCACTGACAGGGGCAAGGCAGCCCCAGCATTTT.

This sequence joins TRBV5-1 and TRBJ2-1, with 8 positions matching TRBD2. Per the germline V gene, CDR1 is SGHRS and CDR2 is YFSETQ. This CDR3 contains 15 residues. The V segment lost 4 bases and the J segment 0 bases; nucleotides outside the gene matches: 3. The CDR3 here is CASSETSGSYNEQFF. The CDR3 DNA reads TGCGCCAGCAGCGAAACTAGCGGCTCCTACAATGAGCAGTTCTTC. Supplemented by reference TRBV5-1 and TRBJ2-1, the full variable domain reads KAGVTQTPRYLIKTRGQQVTLSCSPISGHRSVSWYQQTPGQGLQFLFEYFSETQRNKGNFPGRFSGRQFSNSRSEMNVSTLELGDSALYLCASSETSGSYNEQFFGPGTRLTVL.

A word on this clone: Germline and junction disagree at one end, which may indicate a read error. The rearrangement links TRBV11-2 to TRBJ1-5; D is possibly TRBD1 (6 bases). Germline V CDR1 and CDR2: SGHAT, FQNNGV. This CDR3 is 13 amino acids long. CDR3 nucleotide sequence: TGTGCCAGCAGCCTAGATGGGGGCCAGCCCCAGCATTTT. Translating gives CASSLDGGQPQHF.

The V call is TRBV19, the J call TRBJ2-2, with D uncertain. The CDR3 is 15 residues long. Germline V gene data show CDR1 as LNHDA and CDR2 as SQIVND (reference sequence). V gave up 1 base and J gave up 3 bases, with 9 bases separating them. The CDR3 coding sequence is TGTGCCAGTAGTATAGGTCGCGGTTACACCGGGGAGCTGTTTTTT. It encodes CASSIGRGYTGELFF.

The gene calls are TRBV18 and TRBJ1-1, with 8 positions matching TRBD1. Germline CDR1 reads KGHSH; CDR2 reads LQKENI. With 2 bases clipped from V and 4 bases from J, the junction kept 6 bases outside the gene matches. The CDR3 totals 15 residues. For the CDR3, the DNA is TGTGCCAGCTCACCATCAGGGGGCAGTTCCACTGAAGCTTTCTTT. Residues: CASSPSGGSSTEAFF.

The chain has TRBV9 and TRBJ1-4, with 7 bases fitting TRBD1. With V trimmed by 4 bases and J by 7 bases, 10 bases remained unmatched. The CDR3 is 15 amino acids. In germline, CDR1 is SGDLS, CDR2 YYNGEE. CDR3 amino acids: CASSSTTGLSEKLFF. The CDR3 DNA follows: TGTGCCAGCAGCTCAACGACAGGGCTAAGTGAAAAACTGTTTTTT.

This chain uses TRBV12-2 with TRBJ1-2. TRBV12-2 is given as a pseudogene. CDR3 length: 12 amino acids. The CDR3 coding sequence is TGTGCAAGTCGCTTAGCAGTTAGCGGCTACACCTTC. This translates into CASRLAVSGYTF.

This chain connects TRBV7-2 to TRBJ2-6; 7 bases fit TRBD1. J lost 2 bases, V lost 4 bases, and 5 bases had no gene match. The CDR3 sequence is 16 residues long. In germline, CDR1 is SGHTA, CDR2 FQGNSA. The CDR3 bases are TGTGCCAGCAGCTACCGAGGGACAGCTGGGGCCAACGTCCTGACTTTC. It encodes CASSYRGTAGANVLTF.

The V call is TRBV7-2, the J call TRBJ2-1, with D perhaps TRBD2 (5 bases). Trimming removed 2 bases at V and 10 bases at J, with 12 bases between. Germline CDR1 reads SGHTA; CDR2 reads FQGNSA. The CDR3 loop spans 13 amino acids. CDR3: CASSLIEGYEQFF. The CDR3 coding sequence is TGTGCCAGCAGCTTAATTGAGGGATACGAGCAGTTCTTC.

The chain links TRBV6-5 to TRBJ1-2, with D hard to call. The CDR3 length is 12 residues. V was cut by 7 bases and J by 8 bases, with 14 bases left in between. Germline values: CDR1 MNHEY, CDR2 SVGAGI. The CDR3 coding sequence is TGTGCCAGCACTCCCTCTGGGAGGGGCTACACCTTC. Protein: CASTPSGRGYTF.

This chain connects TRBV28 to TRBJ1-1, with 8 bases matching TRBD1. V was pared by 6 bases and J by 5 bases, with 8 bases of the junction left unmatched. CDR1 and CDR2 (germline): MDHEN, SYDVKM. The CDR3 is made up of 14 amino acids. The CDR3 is CASRDRVGWTEAFF. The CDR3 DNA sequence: TGTGCCAGCAGGGACAGGGTCGGTTGGACTGAAGCTTTCTTT. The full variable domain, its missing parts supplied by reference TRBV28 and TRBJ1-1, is DVKVTQSSRYLVKRTGEKVFLECVQDMDHENMFWYRQDPGLGLRLIYFSYDVKMKEKGDIPEGYSVSREKKERFSLILESASTNQTSMYLCASRDRVGWTEAFFGQGTRLTVV.

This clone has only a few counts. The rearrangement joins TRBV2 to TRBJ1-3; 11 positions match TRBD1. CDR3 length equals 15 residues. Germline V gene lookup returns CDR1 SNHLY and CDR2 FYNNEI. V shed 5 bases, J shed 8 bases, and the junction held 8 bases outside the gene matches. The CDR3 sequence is CASSQGQGAGDTIYF. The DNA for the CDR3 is TGTGCCAGCAGTCAAGGACAGGGGGCTGGGGACACCATATATTTT.

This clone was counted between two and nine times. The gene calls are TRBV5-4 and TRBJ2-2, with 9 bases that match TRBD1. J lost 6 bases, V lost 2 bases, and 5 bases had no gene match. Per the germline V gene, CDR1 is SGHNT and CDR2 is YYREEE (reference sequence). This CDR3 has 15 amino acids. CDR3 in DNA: TGTGCCAGCAGCTTACAGGGGGCGCGGGCCGGGGAGCTGTTTTTT. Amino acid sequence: CASSLQGARAGELFF.